This record looks at one T cell receptor (beta chain) sequence and its context. Cohort assignment relied on participant-reported clinical history. Cohort 3 donors were reported recovered after two negative PCRs, clearance, or symptom resolution. This record belongs to a study of blood T cell repertoires in COVID-19. Study in general: Acute and convalescent COVID-19 specimens originated in the United States, Italy and Spain.

Source study methods: Nucleated cell counts were estimated from reference gene primer amplification. The method was immunoSEQ multiplex PCR; TCRdb's version includes in-frame clones alone and lacks a portion of them. V and J calls plus clone size are reproduced from that table; the DNA served to infer D and trimming. This sample has 300,000 to 350,000 clones, with 75% to 90% found just once. The CDR3 covers 14 residues. With 5 bases removed from V and 4 bases from J, the gap between germline ends came to 9 bases. Looked up from germline, CDR1 is KGHSH and CDR2 is LQKENI. The chain recombines TRBV18 with TRBJ2-6; D is unclear. The sequence came from a man aged 25 to 45 who had recovered from COVID-19. What was sequenced was PBMCs or T cells enriched from blood (not recorded which). The CDR3 nucleotides are TGTGCCAGCTCAGACACGTACGGGGCCAACGTCCTGACTTTC. Translation: CASSDTYGANVLTF.